Listed here are 26 T cell receptor beta chains from one sample, sequenced in a study of T cell responses to AZD1222 COVID-19 vaccine. Measured with immunoSEQ multiplex PCR; TCRdb has only the in-frame clones, and not every one. The table records 75,000 to 100,000 clones, around 90% of them present only once. Source: peripheral blood, taken on day 0 of AZD1222 vaccination. The receptors originated from an adult in good health.

The rearrangement uses TRBV6-2 or TRBV6-3 and TRBJ1-5, with TRBD1 as a possible D gene (5 bases). Germline-derived CDR1 and CDR2 are MNHEY and SVGEGT. V was pared by 4 bases and J by 0 bases, with 7 bases between. The CDR3 runs 14 residues. The CDR3 loop is CASSSGDSNQPQHF. DNA for the CDR3: TGTGCCAGCAGTTCGGGGGATAGCAATCAGCCCCAGCATTTT.

J is TRBJ2-7 and V is TRBV7-8; TRBD1 is a possible D gene (5 bases). Germline V gives CDR1 SGHVS, CDR2 FQNEAQ. The CDR3 has 12 residues. Trimming pared 3 bases from V and 8 bases from J, leaving 11 bases between. CDR3 coding DNA: TGTGCCAGCAGCTTGACAGAGGATCAGCAGTACTTC. As protein: CASSLTEDQQYF.

The chain joins TRBV29-1 to TRBJ2-1; the D call may be TRBD1 or TRBD2 (5 bases each). V dropped 3 bases and J dropped 6 bases, with 12 bases sitting between them. Per the germline V gene, CDR1 is SQVTM and CDR2 is ANQGSEA. This CDR3 is 13 amino acids long. Written as DNA, the CDR3 is TGCAGCGTTGACCCGGGGCCCGCCAATGAGCAGTTCTTC. Encoded protein: CSVDPGPANEQFF.

The rearrangement joins TRBV11-2 to TRBJ2-3; maybe TRBD2 (6 bases). The germline gives CDR1 SGHAT, CDR2 FQNNGV. V shed 2 bases and J shed 2 bases, with 14 bases lying between them. The CDR3 covers 16 residues. The DNA for the CDR3 is TGTGCCAGCAGCTTACGTCGGGGACTGCTCACAGATACGCAGTATTTT. Residues: CASSLRRGLLTDTQYF. Together with reference TRBV11-2 and TRBJ2-3, the CDR3 gives the full variable domain: EAGVAQSPRYKIIEKRQSVAFWCNPISGHATLYWYQQILGQGPKLLIQFQNNGVVDDSQLPKDRFSAERLKGVDSTLKIQPAKLEDSAVYLCASSLRRGLLTDTQYFGPGTRLTVL.

The chain employs TRBV3-1 (or the pseudogene TRBV3-2) and TRBJ2-5, with 12 bases identical to TRBD2. This CDR3 is built from 16 residues. Germline trimming cut 5 bases from V and 2 bases from J; bases unmatched to any gene: 6. Germline CDR1 and CDR2: LGHDT and YNNKEL (reference sequence). As DNA, the CDR3 is TGTGCCAGCAGCGCGACTAGCGGGAGTTGGCAAGAGACCCAGTACTTC. As protein: CASSATSGSWQETQYF.

This clone occurred once. The chain joins TRBV3-1 (or the pseudogene TRBV3-2) to TRBJ1-5; D might be TRBD1 (5 bases). This CDR3 is 13 amino acids long. CDR1 LGHDT and CDR2 YNNKEL come from the germline V gene (reference sequence). Trimming took off 0 bases at V and 6 bases at J, with 6 bases between the two ends. CDR3 nucleotide sequence: TGTGCCAGCAGCCAAGATCAGGGTCAGCCCCAGCATTTT. As protein: CASSQDQGQPQHF.

This sequence joins TRBV19 and TRBJ1-5; TRBD1 is a possible D gene (5 bases). The CDR3 totals 15 residues. Germline CDR1 reads LNHDA; CDR2 reads SQIVND (reference sequence). V gave up 6 bases and J gave up 3 bases, with 15 bases separating them. The CDR3 nucleotides are TGTGCCAGTAGGATTCGGGGCAGCCACAATCAGCCCCAGCATTTT. Translated, it gives CASRIRGSHNQPQHF.

The rearrangement links TRBV5-6 to TRBJ2-7, with 8 bases that match TRBD1. This CDR3 region has 15 residues. The germline V gene has CDR1 SGHDT and CDR2 YYEEEE. The junction had 5 bases not matched to a gene; V was cut back by 0 bases and J by 3 bases. The CDR3 spells CASSLGQGMIYEQYF. CDR3 DNA: TGTGCCAGCAGCTTGGGACAGGGGATGATCTACGAGCAGTACTTC.

The chain links TRBV29-1 to TRBJ2-7; 8 nucleotides agree with TRBD2. CDR3 length: 15 residues. V lost 6 bases, J lost 7 bases, and 17 bases stayed unmatched. CDR1 and CDR2 from the germline V gene are SQVTM and ANQGSEA. CDR3 DNA: TGCAGCGTCCCGGGTGGGGTAGCGGGAATGGAAGAGCAGTACTTC. Protein sequence: CSVPGGVAGMEEQYF.

CDR3 sequence reads: CASSPRGEANYGYTF. CDR3 nucleotides: TGCGCCAGCAGTCCTAGAGGGGAAGCTAACTATGGCTACACCTTC. The V and J genes are TRBV23-1 and TRBJ1-2; D is possibly TRBD1 (5 bases). TRBV23-1 falls under the ORF class, with uncertain function. The CDR3 totals 15 residues. The V end lost 4 bases, the J end lost 0 bases, and 12 bases lay between the germline ends.

This clone was detected once. J is TRBJ1-3 and V is TRBV7-9; D not certain. V was shortened by 0 bases and J by 1 base, with 4 bases between the two germline ends. CDR3 length: 14 residues. Looked up from germline, CDR1 is SEHNR and CDR2 is FQNEAQ (reference sequence). The CDR3 bases are TGTGCCAGCAGCTTAGCAGGGTCTGGAAACACCATATATTTT. Protein product: CASSLAGSGNTIYF. The full variable domain, in which reference TRBV7-9 and TRBJ1-3 provide the parts outside the CDR3, is DTGVSQNPRHKITKRGQNVTFRCDPISEHNRLYWYRQTLGQGPEFLTYFQNEAQLEKSRLLSDRFSAERPKGSFSTLEIQRTEQGDSAMYLCASSLAGSGNTIYFGEGSWLTVV.

V is TRBV6-7 and J is TRBJ1-5; no clear D gene. TRBV6-7 is given ORF status, its function remaining uncertain. This CDR3 is 13 amino acids long. V lost 10 bases, J lost 5 bases, and 15 bases lay in between. CDR3 residues: CATAKSWDQPQHF. The CDR3 DNA sequence: TGTGCCACCGCAAAATCATGGGATCAGCCCCAGCATTTT.

The chain links TRBV11-2 to TRBJ1-5; the D is unclear. The length of the CDR3 is 14 residues. The V end was cut by 5 bases, the J end by 9 bases, with 17 bases between. CDR1 and CDR2 (germline): SGHAT, FQNNGV. The CDR3 spells CASSRPSALRPQHF. For the CDR3, the DNA is TGTGCCAGCAGCCGACCTTCAGCCCTTAGGCCCCAGCATTTT.

The chain couples TRBV5-1 to TRBJ2-5; D could derive from TRBD1 or TRBD2 (5 bases each). The germline V and J ends were trimmed by 1 base and 5 bases, with 9 bases remaining between them. Germline V gene lookup returns CDR1 SGHRS and CDR2 YFSETQ. The CDR3 spans 13 residues. CDR3 in DNA: TGCGCCAGCAGCTTGCGGGGCTGGGAGACCCAGTACTTC. This codes for CASSLRGWETQYF.

V usage is TRBV5-1 and J usage is TRBJ1-4; D remains unclear. Germline lookup yields CDR1 SGHRS and CDR2 YFSETQ. The CDR3 has 15 amino acids. V was clipped by 2 bases and J by 0 bases, with 8 bases between them. The CDR3 spells CASSLGRATNEKLFF. The CDR3 nucleotides read TGCGCCAGCAGCTTAGGACGTGCAACTAATGAAAAACTGTTTTTT.

The gene calls are TRBV7-8 and TRBJ2-7; D gene uncertain. The V and J ends lost 3 bases and 3 bases respectively, with 9 bases between them. CDR1 and CDR2 from the germline V gene are SGHVS and FQNEAQ. There are 13 residues in the CDR3. The DNA of the CDR3 is TGTGCCAGCAGCTTTCAGGTGGACTACGAGCAGTACTTC. Protein sequence: CASSFQVDYEQYF.

V is TRBV3-1 (or the pseudogene TRBV3-2) and J is TRBJ2-3; perhaps TRBD2 as D (6 bases). The CDR3 runs 13 residues. Trimming removed 9 bases from V and 1 base from J, with 11 bases in between. Per the germline V gene, CDR1 is LGHDT and CDR2 is YNNKEL (reference sequence). In DNA, the CDR3 is TGTGCCAGTGGGGGACTCGGCACAGATACGCAGTATTTT. Translated: CASGGLGTDTQYF.

The chain couples TRBV10-3 to TRBJ1-1; no definite D call. CDR1 is ENHRY, CDR2 SYGVKD, per germline. Between the trimmed V and J ends, which lost 4 bases and 4 bases, there was a span of 16 bases. The CDR3 spans 15 residues. The CDR3 sequence: CAISGVEGGVTEAFF. CDR3 in DNA: TGTGCCATCAGTGGGGTGGAGGGCGGGGTCACTGAAGCTTTCTTT.

This rearrangement joins TRBV25-1 to TRBJ2-7; 11 bases map to TRBD1. This CDR3 is built from 14 residues. With V trimmed by 3 bases and J by 9 bases, 7 bases remained unmatched. CDR1 is MGHDK, CDR2 SYGVNS, per germline. The CDR3, as DNA: TGTGCCAGCAGTGATCCGGGACAGGGGGAATGGCAGTACTTC. This encodes CASSDPGQGEWQYF.

This clone was observed once. J is TRBJ2-5 and V is TRBV2; D is uncertain. Looked up from germline, CDR1 is SNHLY and CDR2 is FYNNEI. The CDR3 has 10 amino acids. Trimming left V 9 bases short and J 2 bases short, with 4 bases between. The CDR3 DNA reads as TGTGCCAGTCAACAAGAGACCCAGTACTTC. This translates into CASQQETQYF.

The chain uses TRBV29-1 and TRBJ1-1, with D unresolved. Between the trimmed V and J ends, which lost 4 bases and 1 base, there was a span of 4 bases. The CDR3 runs 11 residues. Germline lookup yields CDR1 SQVTM and CDR2 ANQGSEA. CDR3: CSVVKNTEAFF. CDR3 coding DNA: TGCAGCGTTGTGAAGAACACTGAAGCTTTCTTT.

The V gene is TRBV9, the J gene TRBJ2-7; D remains unclear. Per the germline V gene, CDR1 is SGDLS and CDR2 is YYNGEE. Trimming took 0 bases from V and 2 from J, leaving 6 bases between them. The CDR3 spans 13 residues. The CDR3 nucleotides read TGTGCCAGCAGCGTAGACCCAACCTACGAGCAGTACTTC. As protein: CASSVDPTYEQYF. Full variable domain (rest looked up from reference TRBV9 and TRBJ2-7): DSGVTQTPKHLITATGQRVTLRCSPRSGDLSVYWYQQSLDQGLQFLIQYYNGEERAKGNILERFSAQQFPDLHSELNLSSLELGDSALYFCASSVDPTYEQYFGPGTRLTVT.

The chain recombines TRBV23-1 with TRBJ1-2; TRBD1 matches at 7 bases. TRBV23-1 is annotated as an ORF whose role is uncertain. The V gene end was trimmed by 7 bases and the J gene end by 1 base; junction bases not matched to a gene: 12. The CDR3 consists of 16 residues. The CDR3 sequence: CASTAGGNQYNYGYTF. CDR3 nucleotides: TGCGCCAGCACCGCAGGGGGGAATCAATATAACTATGGCTACACCTTC.

The chain recombines TRBV12-5 with TRBJ2-1; 14 nucleotides agree with TRBD2. Germline values: CDR1 LGHNT, CDR2 FRNRAP. V lost 1 base, J lost 4 bases, and 3 bases stayed unmatched. The length of the CDR3 is 17 residues. This chain's CDR3 is CASGLGLAGGYYNEQFF. Here the CDR3 DNA reads TGTGCTAGTGGTTTGGGACTAGCGGGAGGGTATTACAATGAGCAGTTCTTC.

J is TRBJ1-5 and V is TRBV2; D is unresolved. The germline gives CDR1 SNHLY, CDR2 FYNNEI. This CDR3 has 18 residues. Trimming stripped 0 bases from V and 7 bases from J, with 22 bases between. CDR3 amino acids: CASSEADRTGLKRQPQHF. In DNA form, the CDR3 reads TGTGCCAGCAGTGAAGCGGACCGGACCGGGCTTAAGCGGCAGCCCCAGCATTTT.

J is TRBJ1-4 and V is TRBV2; no reliable D call. CDR1 is SNHLY and CDR2 is FYNNEI in the germline V gene. Trimming removed 0 bases from V and 0 bases from J, with 11 bases in between. The CDR3 runs to 17 residues. The CDR3 DNA reads as TGTGCCAGCAGTGAAGCCGGAGGTCACGCAACTAATGAAAAACTGTTTTTT. Translated, it gives CASSEAGGHATNEKLFF.